This is a list of T cell receptor beta chains from one sample in a study of blood T cell repertoires in COVID-19. The protocol was immunoSEQ multiplex PCR, while the TCRdb copy is restricted to in-frame clones and leaves out a portion. This sample has over 200,000 clones, with over 80% found just once. Sequenced: PBMCs or T cells enriched from blood (not recorded which). The receptors derive from a woman in her 30s who had been exposed to COVID-19. The CDR3 runs from the conserved cysteine through the conserved F or W. D genes are given only for firm matches. Part of the rows lack a size; the others show once, few, many or a class for expanded clones.

j_call d_call v_call clone_size cdr3_length cdr3_aa cdr3_nt
TRBJ1-2 NA TRBV24-1 NA 15 CATSYPQGTNYGYTF TGTGCCACCAGTTACCCCCAGGGTACTAACTATGGCTACACCTTC
TRBJ2-7 TRBD2 TRBV5-6 NA 18 CASSFGLAGVGLPYEQYF TGTGCCAGCAGCTTTGGGCTAGCGGGAGTGGGGCTTCCCTACGAGCAGTACTTC
TRBJ2-1 NA TRBV21-1 NA 15 CASTKSGSLYNEQFF TGTGCCAGCACCAAAAGCGGGAGCTTATACAATGAGCAGTTCTTC
TRBJ1-3 NA TRBV6-5 NA 16 CASSYSGGRSGNTIYF TGTGCCAGCAGTTACTCTGGGGGGAGATCTGGAAACACCATATATTTT
TRBJ2-3 NA TRBV30 NA 14 CAWSVKGRTDTQYF TGTGCCTGGAGTGTAAAGGGGCGCACAGATACGCAGTATTTT
TRBJ2-7 NA TRBV2 NA 14 CASSERGFGYEQYF TGTGCCAGCAGTGAAAGGGGGTTCGGCTACGAGCAGTACTTC
TRBJ2-1 TRBD2 TRBV7-3 NA 16 CASSLSPSGSGREQFF TGTGCCAGCAGCTTAAGCCCTAGCGGGAGTGGGCGGGAGCAGTTCTTC
TRBJ1-6 NA TRBV10-3 once 14 CAISDDRNNSPLHF TGTGCCATCAGTGACGACAGGAATAATTCACCCCTCCACTTT
TRBJ1-1 NA TRBV25-1 NA 13 CASSEFGGRGAFF TGTGCCAGCAGTGAATTCGGGGGGCGCGGAGCTTTCTTT
TRBJ1-2 NA TRBV28 NA 13 CASSLGTAYGYTF TGTGCCAGCAGTTTGGGCACGGCTTATGGCTACACCTTC
TRBJ1-2 NA TRBV27 few 15 CASSLSPELHYGYTF TGTGCCAGCAGTTTATCGCCCGAGCTCCACTATGGCTACACCTTC
TRBJ2-7 TRBD1 TRBV2 once 14 CASSRDRASYEQYF TGTGCCAGCAGCCGGGACAGGGCTTCCTACGAGCAGTACTTC
TRBJ1-1 NA TRBV19 NA 15 CASSPHRAGDTEAFF TGTGCCAGTAGCCCCCACAGGGCAGGGGACACTGAAGCTTTCTTT
TRBJ2-7 TRBD2 TRBV19 NA 15 CASSPEGGPSYEQYF TGTGCCAGTAGTCCCGAGGGAGGGCCGAGCTACGAGCAGTACTTC
TRBJ2-2 NA TRBV9 NA 17 CASSPHLYGRDTGELFF TGTGCCAGCAGCCCTCACCTATACGGGAGAGACACCGGGGAGCTGTTTTTT
TRBJ1-5 TRBD1 TRBV6-5 NA 14 CASSNGQVNQPQHF TGTGCCAGCAGTAACGGACAGGTCAATCAGCCCCAGCATTTT